Listed here are 4 T cell receptor beta chains from one sample, sequenced in a study of cytomegalovirus exposure and HLA in healthy donors. Primers: 60 Vbeta forward and 13 Jbeta reverse. The assay was immunoSEQ multiplex PCR, and TCRdb's table has in-frame clones only and misses some. This sample has 80,000 to 95,000 clones; 70% occur once, and the top ten carry over 13%. The sample taken for sequencing was PBMCs. The receptors were sampled from a woman aged 50 to 60 in good health and CMV-seropositive.

About this clone: The CDR3 end shows no conserved phenylalanine or tryptophan, and so a read error is likely. This chain connects TRBV7-2 to TRBJ2-3; TRBD2 agrees at 8 bases. The CDR3 has 16 residues. CDR1 is SGHTA, CDR2 FQGNSA, per germline. The V segment lost 4 bases and the J segment 0 bases; nucleotides outside the gene matches: 6. CDR3 region: CASSYQASGSTDTQYS. CDR3 DNA: TGTGCCAGCAGCTACCAGGCTAGCGGGAGCACAGATACGCAGTATTCT.

The chain uses TRBV10-3 and TRBJ2-1; TRBD1 matches 7 bases. The germline V gene has CDR1 ENHRY and CDR2 SYGVKD. Trimming at V came to 4 bases and at J to 4 bases, leaving 7 bases not matched to a gene. The CDR3 covers 15 residues. The CDR3 coding sequence is TGTGCCATCAGTGGGGACAGAAGACGTTACAATGAGCAGTTCTTC. This codes for CAISGDRRRYNEQFF.

With respect to this clone: Compared with germline, one end of the junction differs, possibly owing to a read error. The CDR3 DNA is TGTGCCAGCAGTTTACGGCCTACAGATGCGCAGTATTTT. This codes for CASSLRPTDAQYF. V and J are TRBV27 and TRBJ2-3; D unclear. CDR1 and CDR2 (germline): MNHEY, SMNVEV (reference sequence). The CDR3 is made up of 13 amino acids.

The chain joins TRBV28 to TRBJ2-2, with D perhaps matching TRBD2 (5 bases). The germline gives CDR1 MDHEN, CDR2 SYDVKM. Between the trimmed V and J ends, which lost 3 bases and 5 bases, there was a span of 13 bases. The CDR3 runs 15 residues. CDR3 residues: CASSFGHSGTGELFF. In DNA form, the CDR3 reads TGTGCCAGCAGTTTTGGCCACTCGGGGACCGGGGAGCTGTTTTTT.